The clone carrying this T cell receptor beta chain turned up a few times. Antigen: not known. The germline gives CDR1 LNHNV, CDR2 YYDKDF (reference sequence). With 5 bases removed from V and 3 bases from J, the gap between germline ends came to 22 bases. CDR3 size: 18 residues. The data originate from a study of beta chain features in type 1 diabetes. Reverse transcribing all isolated RNA meant expressed TCRB transcripts were sequenced. Profiling relied on immunoSEQ multiplex PCR, and the TCRdb table lists in-frame clones only, not all of them. The data show 640,000 or so clones, over 13% seen once. Study results and limitations: A moderate, significant TCRB CDR3 shortening appeared in type 1 diabetes across four CD4+ subsets.

This sequence was found in a man between 18 and 35 years old with type 1 diabetes. The chain joins TRBV15 to TRBJ1-4; no clear D. Sequencing was done on a sample of naive CD4+ T cells from blood. In DNA, the CDR3 is TGTGCCACCAGCCGGCCGTCAGCAAGGGTCCTATCTAATGAAAAACTGTTTTTT. Translated, it gives CATSRPSARVLSNEKLFF.